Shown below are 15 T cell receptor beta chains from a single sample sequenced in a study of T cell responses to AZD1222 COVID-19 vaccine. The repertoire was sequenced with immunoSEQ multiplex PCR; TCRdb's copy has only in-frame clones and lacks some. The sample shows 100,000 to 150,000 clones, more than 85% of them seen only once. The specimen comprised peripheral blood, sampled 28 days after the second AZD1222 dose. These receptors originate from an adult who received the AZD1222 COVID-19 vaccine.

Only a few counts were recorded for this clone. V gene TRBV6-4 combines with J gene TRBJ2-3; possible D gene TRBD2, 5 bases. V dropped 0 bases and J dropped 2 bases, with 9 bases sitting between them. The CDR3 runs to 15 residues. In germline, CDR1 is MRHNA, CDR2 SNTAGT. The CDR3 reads CASSDSTGSTDTQYF. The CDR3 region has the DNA TGTGCCAGCAGTGACTCGACGGGGTCCACAGATACGCAGTATTTT.

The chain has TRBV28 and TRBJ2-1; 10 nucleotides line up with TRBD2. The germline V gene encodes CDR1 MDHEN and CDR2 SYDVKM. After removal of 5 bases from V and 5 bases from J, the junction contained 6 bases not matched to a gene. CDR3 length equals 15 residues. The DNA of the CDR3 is TGTGCCAGCAGTCCCTCTCTAGCGGGAGACAATGAGCAGTTCTTC. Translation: CASSPSLAGDNEQFF.

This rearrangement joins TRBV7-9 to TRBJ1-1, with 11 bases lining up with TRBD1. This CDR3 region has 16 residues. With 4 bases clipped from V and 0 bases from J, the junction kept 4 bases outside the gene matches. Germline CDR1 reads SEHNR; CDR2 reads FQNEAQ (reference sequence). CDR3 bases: TGTGCCAGCAGCTCGACGGGACAGGGGGTGAACACTGAAGCTTTCTTT. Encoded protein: CASSSTGQGVNTEAFF. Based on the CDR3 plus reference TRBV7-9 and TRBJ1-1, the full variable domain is DTGVSQNPRHKITKRGQNVTFRCDPISEHNRLYWYRQTLGQGPEFLTYFQNEAQLEKSRLLSDRFSAERPKGSFSTLEIQRTEQGDSAMYLCASSSTGQGVNTEAFFGQGTRLTVV.

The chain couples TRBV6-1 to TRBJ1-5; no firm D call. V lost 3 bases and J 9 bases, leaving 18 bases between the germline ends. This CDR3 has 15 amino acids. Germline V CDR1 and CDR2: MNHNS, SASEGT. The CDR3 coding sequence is TGTGCCAGCAGTGATGGAAACCCCCGGGTGGGGCCCCAGCATTTT. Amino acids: CASSDGNPRVGPQHF.

Here the CDR3 DNA reads TGTGCCAGCAGCCGACAGGGGGATGGCTACACCTTC. It specifies CASSRQGDGYTF. The chain joins TRBV7-2 to TRBJ1-2; 9 positions agree with TRBD1. The J segment lost 6 bases and the V segment lost 5 bases, leaving 1 base of the junction unmatched. This CDR3 has 12 residues. Germline CDR1 is SGHTA and CDR2 is FQGNSA.

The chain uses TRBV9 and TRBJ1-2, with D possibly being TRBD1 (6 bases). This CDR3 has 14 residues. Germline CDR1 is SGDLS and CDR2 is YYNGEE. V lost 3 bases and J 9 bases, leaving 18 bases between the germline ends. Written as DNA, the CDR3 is TGTGCCAGCAGCGCTGCCGGGACAATGCTTAGCTACACCTTC. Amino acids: CASSAAGTMLSYTF.

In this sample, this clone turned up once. The CDR3 loop reads CASSLLGQGADTQYF. The CDR3 region has the DNA TGTGCCAGCAGCCTCCTCGGACAGGGGGCAGATACGCAGTATTTT. The V gene is TRBV7-3, the J gene TRBJ2-3, with 10 bases aligning to TRBD1. The V segment lost 5 bases and the J segment 4 bases; nucleotides outside the gene matches: 6. The CDR3 has 15 residues. CDR1 and CDR2 (germline): SGHTA, FQGTGA. Full variable domain (missing parts from reference TRBV7-3 and TRBJ2-3): GAGVSQTPSNKVTEKGKYVELRCDPISGHTALYWYRQSLGQGPEFLIYFQGTGAADDSGLPNDRFFAVRPEGSVSTLKIQRTERGDSAVYLCASSLLGQGADTQYFGPGTRLTVL.

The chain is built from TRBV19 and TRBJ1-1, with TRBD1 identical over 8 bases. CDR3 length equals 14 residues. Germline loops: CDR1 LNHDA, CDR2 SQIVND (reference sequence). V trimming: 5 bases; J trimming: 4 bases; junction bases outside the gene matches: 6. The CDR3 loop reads CASSPRGQGTEAFF. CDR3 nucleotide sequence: TGTGCCAGTAGTCCCAGGGGGCAAGGCACTGAAGCTTTCTTT.

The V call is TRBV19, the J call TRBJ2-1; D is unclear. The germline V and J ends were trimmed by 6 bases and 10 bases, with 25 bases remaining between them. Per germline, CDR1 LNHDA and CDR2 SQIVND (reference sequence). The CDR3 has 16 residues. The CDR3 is CASSPAPRSAVGEQFF. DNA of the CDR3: TGTGCCAGTAGCCCAGCCCCTCGGAGCGCGGTGGGGGAGCAGTTCTTC.

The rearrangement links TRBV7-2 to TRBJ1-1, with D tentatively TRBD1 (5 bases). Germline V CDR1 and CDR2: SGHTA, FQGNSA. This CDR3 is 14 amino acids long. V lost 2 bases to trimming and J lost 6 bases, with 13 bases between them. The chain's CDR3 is CASSLWAGMAEAFF. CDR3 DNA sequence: TGTGCCAGCAGCTTATGGGCAGGGATGGCTGAAGCTTTCTTT. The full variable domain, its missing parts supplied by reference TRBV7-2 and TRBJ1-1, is GAGVSQSPSNKVTEKGKDVELRCDPISGHTALYWYRQSLGQGLEFLIYFQGNSAPDKSGLPSDRFSAERTGGSVSTLTIQRTQQEDSAVYLCASSLWAGMAEAFFGQGTRLTVV.

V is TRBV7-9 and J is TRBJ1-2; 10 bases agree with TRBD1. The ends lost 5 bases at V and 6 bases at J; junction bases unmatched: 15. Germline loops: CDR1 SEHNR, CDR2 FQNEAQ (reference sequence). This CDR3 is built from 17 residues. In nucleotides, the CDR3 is TGTGCCAGCAGCAAGATGTCGGGGGACAGGGGATTAGATGGCTACACCTTC. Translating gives CASSKMSGDRGLDGYTF. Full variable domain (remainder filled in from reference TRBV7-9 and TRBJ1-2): DTGVSQNPRHKITKRGQNVTFRCDPISEHNRLYWYRQTLGQGPEFLTYFQNEAQLEKSRLLSDRFSAERPKGSFSTLEIQRTEQGDSAMYLCASSKMSGDRGLDGYTFGSGTRLTVV.

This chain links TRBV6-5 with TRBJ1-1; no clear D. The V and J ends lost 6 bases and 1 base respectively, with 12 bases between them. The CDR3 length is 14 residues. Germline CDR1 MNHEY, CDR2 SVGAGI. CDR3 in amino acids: CASRVSEGNTEAFF. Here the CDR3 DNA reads TGTGCCAGCAGAGTTAGTGAGGGGAACACTGAAGCTTTCTTT.

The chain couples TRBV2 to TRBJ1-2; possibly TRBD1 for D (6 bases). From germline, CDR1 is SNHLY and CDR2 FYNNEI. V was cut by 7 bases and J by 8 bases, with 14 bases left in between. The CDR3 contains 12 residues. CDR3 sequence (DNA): TGTGCCAGCATCCAGGGGCTGGGGGGCTACACCTTC. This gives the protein CASIQGLGGYTF.

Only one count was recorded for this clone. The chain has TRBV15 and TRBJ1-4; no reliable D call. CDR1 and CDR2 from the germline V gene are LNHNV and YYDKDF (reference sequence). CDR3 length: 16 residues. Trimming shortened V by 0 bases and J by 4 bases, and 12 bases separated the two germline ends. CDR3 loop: CATSRDMVGNNEKLFF. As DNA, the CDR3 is TGTGCCACCAGCAGAGACATGGTGGGGAATAATGAAAAACTGTTTTTT.

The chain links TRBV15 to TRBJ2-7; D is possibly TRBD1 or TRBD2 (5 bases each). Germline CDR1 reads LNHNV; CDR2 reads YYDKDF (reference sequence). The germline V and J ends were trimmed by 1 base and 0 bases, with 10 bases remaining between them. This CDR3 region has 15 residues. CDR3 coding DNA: TGTGCCACCAGCAGAGTTCGGGGCCGCTCCTACGAGCAGTACTTC. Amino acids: CATSRVRGRSYEQYF.